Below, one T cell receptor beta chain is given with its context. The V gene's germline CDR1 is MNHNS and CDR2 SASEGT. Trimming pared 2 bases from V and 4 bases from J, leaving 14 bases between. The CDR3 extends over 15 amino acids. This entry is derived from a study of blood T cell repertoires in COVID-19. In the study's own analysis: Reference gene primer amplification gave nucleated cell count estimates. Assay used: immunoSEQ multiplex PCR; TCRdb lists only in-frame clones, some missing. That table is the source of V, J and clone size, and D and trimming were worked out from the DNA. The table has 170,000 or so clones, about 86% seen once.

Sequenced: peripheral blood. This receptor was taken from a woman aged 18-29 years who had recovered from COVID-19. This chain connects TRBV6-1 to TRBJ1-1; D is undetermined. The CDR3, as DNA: TGTGCCAGCAGTGAATACCACTCCCGCGGCACTGAAGCTTTCTTT. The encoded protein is CASSEYHSRGTEAFF.